This TCR beta chain was observed in a study of CD8 T cells in ankylosing spondylitis. This clonotype has a count of ten or more. Its specificity is not known. Study-level points and caveats: Within matched ankylosing spondylitis synovial fluid, disease-linked clones were reportedly significantly enriched. Ankylosing spondylitis blood seemed to carry a telltale TCR beta motif made of several highly homologous variants.

TCRdb recomputed calls from the 5' RACE reads with MiXCR, one row per CDR3 protein. Here the sample spans around 300,000 distinct CDR3 sequences, roughly 20% being singletons. Germline CDR1 DFQATT, CDR2 SNEGSKA (reference sequence). This CDR3 spans 15 amino acids. V shed 3 bases and J shed 0 bases, with 15 bases lying between them. The sequence derives from a female donor with ankylosing spondylitis or in good health (not recorded which). Source material: blood, either unsorted or a sorted T cell fraction (not recorded which). V usage is TRBV20-1 and J usage is TRBJ2-7; a possible D gene is TRBD1 (5 bases). Here the CDR3 reads CSASSQGRSSYEQYF. The CDR3 DNA sequence: TGCAGTGCTAGCAGTCAGGGTCGAAGCTCCTACGAGCAGTACTTC.